This T cell receptor (beta chain) was sequenced during a study of T cells in Graves' hyperthyroidism and ophthalmopathy. Amplified TCR beta CDR3 regions came from RNA transcripts. The TCR CDR3 was amplified in a first-round RT-PCR using the HTBI primer set. In TCRdb, the multiplex PCR reads were re-called with MiXCR into one record per CDR3 protein. The table lists fewer than 110,000 distinct CDR3 sequences, 47% of them singletons. This clonotype turned up a few times. This CDR3 has 15 amino acids. Trimming removed 0 bases at V and 8 bases at J, with 13 bases between. From germline, CDR1 is MGHRA and CDR2 YSYEKL.

The sequenced material came from blood. The rearrangement uses TRBV4-1 and TRBJ1-4; D call uncertain. This receptor was identified in a man in his forties with Graves' hyperthyroidism. CDR3 DNA: TGCGCCAGCAGCCAAGAGGGCGCGGCGAGGGAAAAACTGTTTTTT. Its protein product is CASSQEGAAREKLFF.